This T cell receptor beta chain was sequenced for a study of T and B cells in COVID-19 patients. The overall study: Peripheral blood came from COVID-19 patients with active infection or after recovery. Of roughly 22 active-infection patients, about 13 were critically ill with mechanical ventilation or extracorporeal membrane oxygenation. Study findings and constraints: CD4+, regulatory T cell, CD8+ and sorted SARS-CoV-2-responsive or tetramer+ T cells were not yet sequenced. Blood from mildly ill patients while symptomatic, and early samples from severe cases, were scarce.

Multiplex PCR with BIOMED2 TRB-A/B primer pools amplified TRB rearrangements. MiXCR was run by TCRdb on the multiplex PCR reads, yielding one entry per CDR3 protein. The data hold approximately 3,800 distinct CDR3 sequences, with approximately 23% observed a single time. Trimming removed 8 bases from V and 5 bases from J, with 6 bases in between. The CDR3 length is 11 residues. TRB was amplified from around 250-500 ng of blood genomic DNA. This clonotype is labeled as medium-sized. The antigen remains unidentified. V and J are TRBV12-3 or TRBV12-4 and TRBJ2-2; D gene uncertain. This clonotype was sampled from a human donor with active COVID-19. Material for sequencing was blood. CDR3 nucleotides: TGTGCCAGCGGATCTACCGGGGAGCTGTTTTTT. Translated: CASGSTGELFF.